This TCR beta chain originates from a study of cytomegalovirus exposure and HLA in healthy donors. The overall study: Across a few hundred genotyped donors, about 86% landed in the Caucasian-associated ancestry cluster. General study results and limits: Across donors, presence/absence analyses took sequencing depth to be roughly uniform. Later on, a genetic analysis was performed. It linked a missense variant in DCLRE1C with V- and J-gene trimming of TCR beta.

In the case of this clone: No antigen is known for it.

Amplification used 60 Vbeta primers and 13 Jbeta primers. Methods used by the authors: A later analysis counted 80 million or so unique TCR beta chains, around 10 million shared. Sequencing used immunoSEQ multiplex PCR; TCRdb keeps in-frame clones, though not all of them. V and J calls and clone size follow that table, whereas D and trimming were derived from the DNA. The sample holds 100,000 or so clones, about 75% seen once. With V trimmed by 3 bases and J by 8 bases, 12 bases remained unmatched. The CDR3 runs 15 residues. Germline V gene lookup returns CDR1 SGHTA and CDR2 FQGNSA. Sequencing was performed on PBMCs. The TCR was taken from a man aged 30 to 39 in good health and CMV-seropositive. The genes are TRBV7-2 and TRBJ1-2; 7 nucleotides match TRBD1. CDR3 in amino acids: CASSFFSGTDSGYTF. DNA of the CDR3: TGTGCCAGCAGCTTTTTTTCCGGGACAGACTCAGGCTACACCTTC.